The 23 T cell receptor beta chains presented below share a single source sample, sequenced in a study of regulatory T cells in long-lasting Graves disease. The time point denotes: persistent/refractory GD, antithyroid drugs over 5 years with positive TRAb. From RNA extracted from PBMCs, the TCR library was made. Building the TCR beta libraries relied on iRepertoire HTBI primers, and CDR3 regions underwent Arm-PCR. TCRdb re-called the multiplex PCR reads with MiXCR, one entry per CDR3 protein. This sample has 300,000 to 350,000 distinct CDR3 sequences, with around 19% found just once. Sequencing used peripheral blood mononuclear cells (PBMCs), obtained when the disease was refractory, from a patient treated with antithyroid drugs. The receptor set was obtained from a female donor with Graves disease.

This clonotype was counted between two and nine times. This sequence joins TRBV5-6 and TRBJ2-2, with 8 bases that match TRBD1. Germline assignment: CDR1 SGHDT and CDR2 YYEEEE. The CDR3 is 15 residues long. V trimming: 6 bases; J trimming: 0 bases; junction bases outside the gene matches: 4. CDR3 nucleotide sequence: TGTGCCAGCACCGGGACAGGCGCGAACACCGGGGAGCTGTTTTTT. Translating it yields CASTGTGANTGELFF.

This clonotype came up many times. This chain connects TRBV6-5 to TRBJ1-2, with TRBD1 identical over 9 bases. The CDR3 totals 15 residues. Trimming removed 0 bases from V and 4 bases from J; junction bases left unmatched: 3. Germline CDR1 and CDR2: MNHEY and SVGAGI. CDR3 nucleotides: TGTGCCAGCAGTTACTCCGGGACAGGGACCTATGGCTACACCTTC. Translation gives CASSYSGTGTYGYTF.

This clonotype was counted ten times or more. The rearrangement links TRBV7-2 to TRBJ2-5; 7 bases align to TRBD1. J gave up 5 bases and V 5 bases, and 8 bases lay outside the gene matches. The CDR3 extends over 14 amino acids. The germline CDR1 and CDR2 sequences are SGHTA and FQGNSA. DNA of the CDR3: TGTGCCAGCAGCCCACGACAGGGCGGGGAGACCCAGTACTTC. Amino acids: CASSPRQGGETQYF.

This clonotype turned up a few times. V usage is TRBV6-1 and J usage is TRBJ2-1; 10 bases line up with TRBD2. Germline assignment: CDR1 MNHNS and CDR2 SASEGT. The J segment lost 7 bases and the V segment lost 6 bases, leaving 9 bases of the junction unmatched. The CDR3 has 15 residues. The CDR3 here is CASSPLAGLGNEQFF. The CDR3 region has the DNA TGTGCCAGCAGCCCACTAGCGGGGTTGGGGAATGAGCAGTTCTTC.

This clonotype was found a few times. Here the CDR3 DNA reads TGCAGTGCTAGGAGGGGGGCAAGGACAGATACGCAGTATTTT. The encoded protein is CSARRGARTDTQYF. The chain recombines TRBV20-1 with TRBJ2-3, with D perhaps assigned TRBD1 or TRBD2 (6 bases each). There are 14 residues in the CDR3. Trimming left V 3 bases short and J 3 bases short, with 13 bases between. CDR1 and CDR2 from the germline V gene are DFQATT and SNEGSKA (reference sequence).

The V gene is TRBV5-1, the J gene TRBJ2-4; possibly TRBD1 for D (6 bases). The V gene's germline CDR1 is SGHRS and CDR2 YFSETQ. V was pared by 4 bases and J by 7 bases, with 6 bases between. The CDR3 is 11 amino acids. CDR3 sequence reads: CASSRGNIQYF. The CDR3 coding sequence is TGCGCCAGCAGCAGGGGGAACATTCAGTACTTC.

In this sample, this clonotype turned up many times. The chain employs TRBV28 and TRBJ1-6; TRBD1 might be the D (5 bases). The germline CDR1 and CDR2 sequences are MDHEN and SYDVKM. V gave up 4 bases and J gave up 5 bases, with 9 bases separating them. The CDR3 is 14 residues long. The CDR3 sequence is CASSSTGDNSPLHF. In DNA, the CDR3 is TGTGCCAGCAGTTCTACGGGGGATAATTCACCCCTCCACTTT.

As regards this clonotype: One junction end disagrees with the germline gene, perhaps due to a read error. This chain connects TRBV6-2 or TRBV6-3 to TRBJ2-5; D is unresolved. The germline gives CDR1 MNHEY, CDR2 SVGEGT. The CDR3 has 14 residues. CDR3 coding DNA: TGTGCCGGCAGTTACTCACAGATGATGGAGACCCAGTACTTC. This gives the protein CAGSYSQMMETQYF.

The chain combines TRBV24-1 with TRBJ2-1, with D hard to call. Germline V gives CDR1 KGHDR, CDR2 SFDVKD. This CDR3 comprises 16 residues. Trimming took 1 base from V and 1 from J, leaving 10 bases between them. CDR3 amino acids: CATSDLAGTSYNEQFF. In nucleotides, the CDR3 is TGTGCCACCAGTGATTTAGCAGGCACGTCCTACAATGAGCAGTTCTTC.

This chain uses TRBV18 with TRBJ2-4, with TRBD1 as a possible D gene (5 bases). The CDR3 contains 16 residues. Germline V CDR1 and CDR2: KGHSH, LQKENI. Between the trimmed V and J ends, which lost 4 bases and 6 bases, there was a span of 19 bases. The CDR3: CASSLQGPGVGNIQYF. In nucleotides, the CDR3 is TGTGCCAGCTCACTGCAGGGTCCCGGTGTGGGAAACATTCAGTACTTC.

This clonotype was seen more than once but under ten times. The gene calls are TRBV5-1 and TRBJ1-3, with 7 bases aligning to TRBD1. In germline, CDR1 is SGHRS, CDR2 YFSETQ. The CDR3 is made up of 16 amino acids. V shed 4 bases and J 1 base; nucleotides not matched to a gene: 8. In DNA form, the CDR3 reads TGCGCCAGCAGCCCCCCCGACAGGGCTTCTGGAAACACCATATATTTT. This translates into CASSPPDRASGNTIYF.

This clonotype was seen only a few times. This chain uses TRBV19 with TRBJ1-5, with a tentative D call TRBD1 (5 bases). Germline V gene sequence: CDR1 LNHDA, CDR2 SQIVND (reference sequence). The CDR3 contains 14 residues. Deletions cut 7 bases from V and 5 bases from J, with 15 bases between. This CDR3 is CASNARGLYQPQHF. DNA of the CDR3: TGTGCCAGTAATGCCCGGGGCCTTTATCAGCCCCAGCATTTT.

The V and J genes are TRBV10-3 and TRBJ1-5; tentatively, D is TRBD1 (5 bases). With 0 bases removed from V and 3 bases from J, the gap between germline ends came to 9 bases. Germline CDR1 and CDR2: ENHRY and SYGVKD. There are 15 residues in the CDR3. CDR3 in DNA: TGTGCCATCAGTGAGTCCGAGGGGTTCAATCAGCCCCAGCATTTT. Translation: CAISESEGFNQPQHF.

In this sample, this clonotype turned up a few times. CDR3 in DNA: TGCAGTGCTACTTCACAGGGGCCTGGAAACACCATATATTTT. Translating it yields CSATSQGPGNTIYF. V and J are TRBV20-1 and TRBJ1-3, with TRBD1 matching over 7 bases. The J segment lost 2 bases and the V segment lost 4 bases, leaving 5 bases of the junction unmatched. Germline assignment: CDR1 DFQATT and CDR2 SNEGSKA (reference sequence). This CDR3 has 14 amino acids.

The chain recombines TRBV6-1 with TRBJ2-2; tentatively, D is TRBD2 (6 bases). Germline values: CDR1 MNHNS, CDR2 SASEGT. Trimming took 7 bases from V and 5 from J, leaving 8 bases between them. This CDR3 has 12 residues. The CDR3 coding sequence is TGTGCCAGCAAACGGGGGACCGGGGAGCTGTTTTTT. It codes for CASKRGTGELFF.

In this sample, this clonotype turned up a few times. This chain uses TRBV14 with TRBJ1-1; TRBD1 is a possible D gene (5 bases). The germline CDR1 and CDR2 sequences are SGHDN and FVKESK. The CDR3 is 15 amino acids. Between the trimmed V and J ends, which lost 0 bases and 6 bases, there was a span of 14 bases. The CDR3, as DNA: TGTGCCAGCAGCCAAGATATCGGACATGCGGCTGAAGCTTTCTTT. Translated, it gives CASSQDIGHAAEAFF.

The rearrangement uses TRBV25-1 and TRBJ1-5, with D unresolved. Trimming took 0 bases from V and 2 from J, leaving 2 bases between them. CDR1 is MGHDK and CDR2 is SYGVNS in the germline V gene. The length of the CDR3 is 13 residues. This CDR3 reads CASSEYGNQPQHF. The CDR3 nucleotides are TGTGCCAGCAGTGAATATGGCAATCAGCCCCAGCATTTT.

This clonotype appeared once. The chain has TRBV7-9 and TRBJ2-2; 12 nucleotides line up with TRBD2. The CDR3 length is 21 residues. Germline lookup yields CDR1 SEHNR and CDR2 FQNEAQ (reference sequence). J was trimmed by 7 bases and V by 1 base; bases with no gene match: 19. CDR3 DNA sequence: TGTGCCAGCAGCTTAGAGGAGAGGTCTAGCGGGAGGGCCGGGGAAGGCGGGGAGCTGTTTTTT. Its protein product is CASSLEERSSGRAGEGGELFF.

This clonotype has just a few counts. The chain joins TRBV7-2 to TRBJ2-7; 7 bases match TRBD1. Germline trimming cut 5 bases from V and 4 bases from J; bases unmatched to any gene: 8. CDR3 length: 14 amino acids. The germline V gene encodes CDR1 SGHTA and CDR2 FQGNSA. The CDR3 DNA is TGTGCCAGCAGCGCTCGGGACAGCAATTACGAGCAGTACTTC. As protein: CASSARDSNYEQYF.

Worth noting for this clonotype: A much larger clone lies a single base off, so this may be a read error. The chain combines TRBV7-2 with TRBJ1-1, with D possibly being TRBD1 (5 bases). Germline loops: CDR1 SGHTA, CDR2 FQGNSA. Trimming removed 1 base at V and 0 bases at J, with 12 bases between. This CDR3 has 16 amino acids. The CDR3 region has the DNA TGTACCAGCAGCTTAGTCAGGGAGCTGTTGAACACTGAAGCTTTCTTT. Translation gives CTSSLVRELLNTEAFF.

This clonotype was counted only a few times. This chain uses TRBV7-2 with TRBJ2-1, with a weak D call TRBD2 (5 bases). Germline CDR1 and CDR2: SGHTA and FQGNSA. This CDR3 comprises 13 residues. V shed 2 bases and J shed 6 bases, with 8 bases lying between them. This CDR3 reads CASSLTRGNEQFF. In nucleotides, the CDR3 is TGTGCCAGCAGCTTAACCCGGGGCAATGAGCAGTTCTTC.

The J gene is TRBJ1-1, the V gene TRBV4-2; no firm D call. The V end lost 1 base, the J end lost 2 bases, and 11 bases lay between the germline ends. Germline V gives CDR1 LGHNA, CDR2 YNFKEQ. CDR3 size: 15 residues. CDR3 sequence reads: CASSQGTLGNTEAFF. CDR3 sequence (DNA): TGTGCCAGCAGCCAAGGGACCTTGGGAAACACTGAAGCTTTCTTT.

This clonotype was picked up many times. V usage is TRBV5-1 and J usage is TRBJ2-4; D gene unclear. V gave up 2 bases and J gave up 6 bases, with 9 bases separating them. The CDR3 is made up of 13 amino acids. Germline CDR1 SGHRS, CDR2 YFSETQ. CDR3 bases: TGCGCCAGCAGCTTTGAACCGGGAAACATTCAGTACTTC. Its translation is CASSFEPGNIQYF.